This TCR beta chain came from a study of shared clonotypes between healthy human individuals. Study-level findings and limits: Sampling used blood alone; tissue repertoires probably differ.

Clones were read by immunoSEQ multiplex PCR, and TCRdb kept only the in-frame ones, dropping some. The sample lists about 2.1 million clones; 90% to 95% were seen once. The CDR3 totals 15 residues. The germline V gene has CDR1 SGHTS and CDR2 YDEGEE. Comment on this clone: Its cognate antigen is unknown.

CD45RO-negative, CCR7-positively selected cells formed the naive CD8 fraction, excluding terminally differentiated effector memory CD45RA+ cells. Sequenced material: naive CD8+ T cells from PBMCs. The chain couples TRBV5-8 to TRBJ2-5; D is uncertain. The assigned J gene may be wrong: the sequence end matches TRBJ2-7 better. The source is a man younger than 30 in good health. Some clones in this sample may be carry-over from other donors' samples. The CDR3 DNA follows: TGTGCCAGCAGCTTGGGCGAAACAGCCAACTACGAGCAGTACTTC. This gives the protein CASSLGETANYEQYF.